These 30 T cell receptor beta chains were all obtained from the same sample, sequenced in a study of blood T cell repertoires in COVID-19. Profiled with immunoSEQ multiplex PCR; TCRdb holds only in-frame clones, not every one. The data contain hundreds of thousands of clones, about 86% of them singletons. The sequenced sample consisted of peripheral blood. Receptor source: an elderly man with acute or convalescent COVID-19.

The chain has TRBV15 and TRBJ1-1; the D gene is possibly TRBD1 (5 bases). The length of the CDR3 is 13 residues. Trimming took 5 bases from V and 4 from J, leaving 11 bases between them. Germline CDR1 is LNHNV and CDR2 is YYDKDF (reference sequence). CDR3 amino acids: CATSLRVGTEAFF. DNA for the CDR3: TGTGCCACCAGCCTCAGGGTTGGCACTGAAGCTTTCTTT. The full variable domain, with the rest looked up from reference TRBV15 and TRBJ1-1, is DAMVIQNPRYQVTQFGKPVTLSCSQTLNHNVMYWYQQKSSQAPKLLFHYYDKDFNNEADTPDNFQSRRPNTSFCFLDIRSPGLGDTAMYLCATSLRVGTEAFFGQGTRLTVV.

The rearrangement uses TRBV5-1 and TRBJ2-3; the match to TRBD1 covers 9 bases. The CDR3 sequence is 15 residues long. V dropped 4 bases and J dropped 6; count of bases not matched to a gene: 9. CDR1 and CDR2 (germline): SGHRS, YFSETQ. DNA for the CDR3: TGCGCCAGCAGCCGCCGCGCGGACAGGGGTGATACGCAGTATTTT. Translation: CASSRRADRGDTQYF.

The chain combines TRBV27 with TRBJ2-7, with 8 bases identical to TRBD2. Germline assignment: CDR1 MNHEY and CDR2 SMNVEV (reference sequence). The CDR3 contains 16 residues. After removal of 1 base from V and 2 bases from J, the junction contained 7 bases not matched to a gene. The CDR3 spells CASSLFLAGGTYEQYF. The DNA for the CDR3 is TGTGCCAGCAGTTTATTTCTCGCGGGAGGAACCTACGAGCAGTACTTC.

This rearrangement joins TRBV28 to TRBJ1-3; D call uncertain. CDR1 and CDR2 (germline): MDHEN, SYDVKM. The CDR3 is made up of 17 amino acids. V was clipped by 6 bases and J by 2 bases, with 20 bases between them. For the CDR3, the DNA is TGTGCCAGCAGACGAGACTCGGGATTCGGAACTGGAAACACCATATATTTT. Amino acid sequence: CASRRDSGFGTGNTIYF.

This clone appeared a single time. J is TRBJ2-5 and V is TRBV5-1; TRBD2 is a possible D gene (6 bases). This CDR3 region has 14 residues. V was pared by 7 bases and J by 2 bases, with 15 bases between. From germline, CDR1 is SGHRS and CDR2 YFSETQ. The CDR3 protein is CASRGSGPQETQYF. The DNA for the CDR3 is TGCGCCAGCCGCGGTAGCGGACCACAAGAGACCCAGTACTTC.

This chain uses TRBV6-2 or TRBV6-3 with TRBJ2-7; a weak D match, TRBD2 (5 bases). CDR3 length: 16 amino acids. V lost 5 bases, J lost 0 bases, and 17 bases lay in between. Germline V gene lookup returns CDR1 MNHEY and CDR2 SVGEGT. The CDR3 bases are TGTGCCAGCAGTCCCCTCGGAGGCCCATTCTCCTACGAGCAGTACTTC. The encoded protein is CASSPLGGPFSYEQYF.

This sequence joins TRBV11-2 and TRBJ1-1; TRBD1 matches at 7 bases. Germline V gene sequence: CDR1 SGHAT, CDR2 FQNNGV. Trimming cost V 4 bases and J 2 bases; bases outside gene matches: 1. This CDR3 spans 13 amino acids. CDR3 nucleotide sequence: TGTGCCAGCAGCTGGGACAGAAACACTGAAGCTTTCTTT. It is translated as CASSWDRNTEAFF. The variable domain in full, with the rest retrieved from reference TRBV11-2 and TRBJ1-1, is EAGVAQSPRYKIIEKRQSVAFWCNPISGHATLYWYQQILGQGPKLLIQFQNNGVVDDSQLPKDRFSAERLKGVDSTLKIQPAKLEDSAVYLCASSWDRNTEAFFGQGTRLTVV.

The chain uses TRBV18 and TRBJ1-1; TRBD1 is a possible D gene (6 bases). This CDR3 is 15 amino acids long. CDR1 and CDR2 from the germline V gene are KGHSH and LQKENI. The germline V and J ends were trimmed by 3 bases and 0 bases, with 11 bases remaining between them. CDR3 residues: CASSPTGTLNTEAFF. CDR3 in DNA: TGTGCCAGCTCACCTACCGGGACATTGAACACTGAAGCTTTCTTT.

The chain is built from TRBV7-6 and TRBJ2-1; tentative D call: TRBD1 (5 bases). This CDR3 has 17 residues. Germline CDR1 is SGHVS and CDR2 is FNYEAQ. V was cut by 5 bases and J by 0 bases, with 17 bases left in between. The CDR3 protein is CASSRRAPGNSYNEQFF. DNA for the CDR3: TGTGCCAGCAGCCGAAGGGCGCCAGGGAACTCCTACAATGAGCAGTTCTTC.

This clone was recorded a few times. This chain uses TRBV9 with TRBJ2-6; TRBD1 agrees at 8 bases. Germline V lookup: CDR1 SGDLS, CDR2 YYNGEE. Losses at the gene ends were 4 bases for V and 4 bases for J; bases not matched to a gene: 7. The CDR3 sequence is 16 residues long. CDR3 coding DNA: TGTGCCAGCAGCACCGGGACAGGTTCGGGGGCCAACGTCCTGACTTTC. This encodes CASSTGTGSGANVLTF.

V usage is TRBV2 and J usage is TRBJ1-2; 8 bases line up with TRBD1. The CDR3 loop spans 17 amino acids. The trim removed 3 bases at V and 5 bases at J, leaving 14 bases unmatched. Looked up from germline, CDR1 is SNHLY and CDR2 is FYNNEI. Here the CDR3 DNA reads TGTGCCAGCAGTGACGGATTGACAGGGGCCGAGGGGTATGGCTACACCTTC. Protein product: CASSDGLTGAEGYGYTF.

The J gene is TRBJ1-2, the V gene TRBV7-9; 7 nucleotides align to TRBD1. Germline values: CDR1 SEHNR, CDR2 FQNEAQ (reference sequence). This CDR3 region has 17 residues. V shed 3 bases, J shed 4 bases, and the junction held 14 bases outside the gene matches. The CDR3 loop is CASSFDRAAVMSYGYTF. CDR3 in DNA: TGTGCCAGCAGCTTCGACAGGGCCGCCGTTATGAGCTATGGCTACACCTTC. The whole variable domain, filled in from reference TRBV7-9 and TRBJ1-2, reads DTGVSQNPRHKITKRGQNVTFRCDPISEHNRLYWYRQTLGQGPEFLTYFQNEAQLEKSRLLSDRFSAERPKGSFSTLEIQRTEQGDSAMYLCASSFDRAAVMSYGYTFGSGTRLTVV.

The rearrangement uses TRBV7-6 and TRBJ1-6; 12 bases align to TRBD1. In germline, CDR1 is SGHVS, CDR2 FNYEAQ. The CDR3 is 14 amino acids. After removal of 5 bases from V and 9 bases from J, the junction contained 2 bases not matched to a gene. The CDR3 sequence is CASSQGQGASPLHF. Written as DNA, the CDR3 is TGTGCCAGCAGCCAGGGACAGGGGGCTTCACCCCTCCACTTT.

The rearrangement links TRBV7-9 to TRBJ2-1, with TRBD2 matching over 8 bases. The CDR3 runs to 15 residues. V was clipped by 7 bases and J by 7 bases; unmatched bases: 12. Germline V CDR1 and CDR2: SEHNR, FQNEAQ (reference sequence). CDR3 in DNA: TGTGCCAGCAACTCATTCGGGGGGGTTATGAATGAGCAGTTCTTC. This codes for CASNSFGGVMNEQFF. The variable domain in full, completed from reference TRBV7-9 and TRBJ2-1, reads DTGVSQNPRHKITKRGQNVTFRCDPISEHNRLYWYRQTLGQGPEFLTYFQNEAQLEKSRLLSDRFSAERPKGSFSTLEIQRTEQGDSAMYLCASNSFGGVMNEQFFGPGTRLTVL.

The chain couples TRBV7-9 to TRBJ1-6; D not certain. The CDR3 has 14 amino acids. V gave up 5 bases and J gave up 9 bases, with 14 bases separating them. In germline, CDR1 is SEHNR, CDR2 FQNEAQ (reference sequence). The CDR3 DNA sequence: TGTGCCAGCAGCATCGGGGTGTTGGGTTCACCCCTCCACTTT. It is translated as CASSIGVLGSPLHF.

The gene calls are TRBV6-5 and TRBJ2-7, with TRBD2 as a possible D gene (6 bases). Germline V gene lookup returns CDR1 MNHEY and CDR2 SVGAGI. V lost 6 bases to trimming and J lost 5 bases, with 20 bases between them. This CDR3 has 15 amino acids. As DNA, the CDR3 is TGTGCCAGCAGCACGGGAGCTCCTCTCCAGGACGAGCAGTACTTC. Its translation is CASSTGAPLQDEQYF.

The V gene is TRBV19, the J gene TRBJ2-3, with a weak D call TRBD2 (6 bases). From germline, CDR1 is LNHDA and CDR2 SQIVND (reference sequence). The CDR3 consists of 13 residues. Trimming pared 7 bases from V and 3 bases from J, leaving 11 bases between. The CDR3 nucleotides are TGTGCCAGTAAGGTGGGAGGAACAGATACGCAGTATTTT. Its protein product is CASKVGGTDTQYF.

The chain carries TRBV28 and TRBJ1-3; 7 bases are a match to TRBD1. The ends lost 7 bases at V and 4 bases at J; junction bases unmatched: 4. Germline V lookup: CDR1 MDHEN, CDR2 SYDVKM. CDR3 length: 13 residues. CDR3 loop: CASTGQVGNTIYF. The CDR3 region has the DNA TGTGCCAGCACAGGACAGGTCGGAAACACCATATATTTT.

The V and J genes are TRBV5-4 and TRBJ2-1; the match to TRBD1 covers 7 bases. With V trimmed by 4 bases and J by 1 base, 5 bases remained unmatched. The germline V gene has CDR1 SGHNT and CDR2 YYREEE (reference sequence). This CDR3 contains 15 residues. The CDR3 is CASSALTGSYNEQFF. CDR3 bases: TGTGCCAGCAGCGCATTGACAGGGTCCTACAATGAGCAGTTCTTC.

The chain is built from TRBV13 and TRBJ1-1; D not certain. The germline V gene encodes CDR1 PRHDT and CDR2 FYEKMQ (reference sequence). The V end was cut by 3 bases, the J end by 0 bases, with 8 bases between. This CDR3 has 14 residues. Here the CDR3 DNA reads TGTGCCAGCAGCTTCCGACAACTGAACACTGAAGCTTTCTTT. Protein: CASSFRQLNTEAFF.

This chain connects TRBV4-2 to TRBJ1-4; TRBD1 agrees at 9 bases. The CDR3 is 15 amino acids. Per the germline V gene, CDR1 is LGHNA and CDR2 is YNFKEQ. The junction had 2 bases not matched to a gene; V was cut back by 2 bases and J by 4 bases. CDR3 sequence reads: CASSQPDRGNEKLFF. DNA for the CDR3: TGTGCCAGCAGCCAACCGGACAGGGGTAATGAAAAACTGTTTTTT.

V is TRBV19 and J is TRBJ1-1; D uncertain. This CDR3 is built from 17 residues. V was cut by 7 bases and J by 0 bases, with 21 bases left in between. CDR1 and CDR2 from the germline V gene are LNHDA and SQIVND (reference sequence). The CDR3 DNA is TGTGCCAGTATCCCTTCGCGGGCAGAACTAATGAACACTGAAGCTTTCTTT. Protein product: CASIPSRAELMNTEAFF.

The rearrangement uses TRBV12-3 or TRBV12-4 and TRBJ2-7, with unresolved D. This CDR3 spans 13 amino acids. The V and J ends lost 6 bases and 7 bases respectively, with 16 bases between them. The CDR3 bases are TGTGCCAGCAGGCCCGACACGACCCGGGAGCAGTACTTC. It codes for CASRPDTTREQYF.

This sequence joins TRBV19 and TRBJ1-2; 8 nucleotides align to TRBD1. The ends lost 4 bases at V and 3 bases at J; junction bases unmatched: 10. Per the germline V gene, CDR1 is LNHDA and CDR2 is SQIVND (reference sequence). The CDR3 is 16 amino acids. CDR3: CASSKGQGWLHYGYTF. The CDR3 nucleotides are TGTGCCAGTAGTAAAGGACAGGGCTGGCTTCACTATGGCTACACCTTC.

The DNA for the CDR3 is TGTGCCAGCAGCTTAGTAGGGGGGACAGGGGCCACTGAAGCTTTCTTT. It codes for CASSLVGGTGATEAFF. The chain recombines TRBV11-2 with TRBJ1-1, with TRBD1 identical over 10 bases. The trim removed 1 base at V and 4 bases at J, leaving 6 bases unmatched. Germline V lookup: CDR1 SGHAT, CDR2 FQNNGV. This CDR3 comprises 16 residues.

In regard to this clone: This same CDR3 is encoded by further DNA sequences in the sample. V gene TRBV7-8 combines with J gene TRBJ2-5, with D unclear. Trimming removed 5 bases at V and 0 bases at J, with 4 bases between. The CDR3 is made up of 12 amino acids. Germline CDR1 reads SGHVS; CDR2 reads FQNEAQ. In DNA form, the CDR3 reads TGTGCCAGCAGCCCGTACCAAGAGACCCAGTACTTC. This translates into CASSPYQETQYF.

This clone was seen once. J is TRBJ2-5 and V is TRBV7-9; 10 bases line up with TRBD1. Germline lookup yields CDR1 SEHNR and CDR2 FQNEAQ (reference sequence). This CDR3 has 16 amino acids. V lost 5 bases, J lost 2 bases, and 8 bases stayed unmatched. CDR3 in amino acids: CASSPGTGAVQETQYF. CDR3 in DNA: TGTGCCAGCAGCCCCGGGACAGGGGCCGTTCAAGAGACCCAGTACTTC.

J is TRBJ1-1 and V is TRBV10-3; D is possibly TRBD1 (6 bases). The V gene lost 6 bases and the J gene lost 11 bases, with 13 bases spanning the gap. The germline gives CDR1 ENHRY, CDR2 SYGVKD. This CDR3 has 11 residues. The CDR3 DNA reads as TGTGCCATCAGGAAAGACAGGACGGCTTTCTTT. This codes for CAIRKDRTAFF.

The chain uses TRBV9 and TRBJ2-3; 8 nucleotides match TRBD1. Trimming removed 5 bases from V and 0 bases from J; junction bases left unmatched: 5. Germline lookup yields CDR1 SGDLS and CDR2 YYNGEE. This CDR3 is built from 15 residues. The CDR3 region is CASSDRGGSTDTQYF. The CDR3 DNA sequence: TGTGCCAGCAGTGACAGGGGAGGCAGCACAGATACGCAGTATTTT.

J is TRBJ1-3 and V is TRBV19; D perhaps matches TRBD1 (5 bases). Trimming removed 1 base at V and 2 bases at J, with 12 bases between. CDR3 length equals 16 residues. Germline CDR1 LNHDA, CDR2 SQIVND (reference sequence). CDR3 in DNA: TGTGCCAGTAGTATAGCTACCGACAGTGCTGGAAACACCATATATTTT. This translates into CASSIATDSAGNTIYF.